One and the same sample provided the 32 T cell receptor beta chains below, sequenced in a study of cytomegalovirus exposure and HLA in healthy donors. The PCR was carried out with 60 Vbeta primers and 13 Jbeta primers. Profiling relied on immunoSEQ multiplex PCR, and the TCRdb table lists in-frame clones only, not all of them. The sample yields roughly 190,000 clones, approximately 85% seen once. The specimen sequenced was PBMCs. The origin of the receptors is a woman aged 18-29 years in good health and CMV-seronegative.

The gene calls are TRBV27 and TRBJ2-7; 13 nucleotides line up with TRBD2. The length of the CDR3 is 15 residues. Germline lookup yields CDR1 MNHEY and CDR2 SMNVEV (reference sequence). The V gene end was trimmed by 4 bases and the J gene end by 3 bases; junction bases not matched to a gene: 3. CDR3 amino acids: CASSSGLAGYYEQYF. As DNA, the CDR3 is TGTGCCAGCAGTTCGGGACTAGCGGGATACTACGAGCAGTACTTC.

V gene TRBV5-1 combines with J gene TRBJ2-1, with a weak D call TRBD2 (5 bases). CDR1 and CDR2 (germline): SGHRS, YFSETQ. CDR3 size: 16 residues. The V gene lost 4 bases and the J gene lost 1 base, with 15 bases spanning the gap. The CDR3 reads CASSRTRPGSYNEQFF. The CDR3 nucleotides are TGCGCCAGCAGCCGAACCCGACCGGGATCCTACAATGAGCAGTTCTTC.

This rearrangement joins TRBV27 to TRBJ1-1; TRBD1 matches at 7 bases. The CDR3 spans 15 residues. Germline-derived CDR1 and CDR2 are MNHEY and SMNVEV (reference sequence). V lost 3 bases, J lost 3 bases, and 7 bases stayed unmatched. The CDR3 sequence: CASSFSSQGDTEAFF. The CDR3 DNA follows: TGTGCCAGCAGTTTTTCAAGCCAGGGGGACACTGAAGCTTTCTTT.

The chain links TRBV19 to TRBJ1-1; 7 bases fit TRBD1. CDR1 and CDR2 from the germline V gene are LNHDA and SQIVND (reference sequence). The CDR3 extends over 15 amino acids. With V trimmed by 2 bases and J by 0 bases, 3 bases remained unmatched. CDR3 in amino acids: CASSITGALNTEAFF. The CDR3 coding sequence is TGTGCCAGTAGTATAACAGGGGCTTTGAACACTGAAGCTTTCTTT.

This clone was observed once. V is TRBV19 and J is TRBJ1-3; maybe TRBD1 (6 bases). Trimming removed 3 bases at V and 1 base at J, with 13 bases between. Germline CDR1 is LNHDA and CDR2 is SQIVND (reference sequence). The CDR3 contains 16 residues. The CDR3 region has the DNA TGTGCCAGTAGTATCCTCCTTACAGGGTCTGGAAACACCATATATTTT. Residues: CASSILLTGSGNTIYF.

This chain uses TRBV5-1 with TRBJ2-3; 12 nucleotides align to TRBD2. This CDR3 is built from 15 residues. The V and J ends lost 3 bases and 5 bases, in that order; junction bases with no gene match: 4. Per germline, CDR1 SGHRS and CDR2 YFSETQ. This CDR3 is CASSWLAGGQDTQYF. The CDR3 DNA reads TGCGCCAGCAGCTGGCTAGCGGGGGGGCAAGATACGCAGTATTTT.

CDR3 region: CASRETTGGDTEAFF. CDR3 nucleotides: TGCGCCAGCAGGGAGACGACAGGGGGCGACACTGAAGCTTTCTTT. The J gene is TRBJ1-1, the V gene TRBV5-1; 10 nucleotides agree with TRBD1. The length of the CDR3 is 15 residues. CDR1 SGHRS and CDR2 YFSETQ come from the germline V gene. Germline trimming cut 5 bases from V and 3 bases from J; bases unmatched to any gene: 7.

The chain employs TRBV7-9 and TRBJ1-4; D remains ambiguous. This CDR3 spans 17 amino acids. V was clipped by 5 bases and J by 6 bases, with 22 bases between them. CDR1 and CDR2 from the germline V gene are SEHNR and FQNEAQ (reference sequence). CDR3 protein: CASSPGWETGYYEKLFF. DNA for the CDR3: TGTGCCAGCAGCCCCGGGTGGGAGACGGGGTACTATGAAAAACTGTTTTTT.

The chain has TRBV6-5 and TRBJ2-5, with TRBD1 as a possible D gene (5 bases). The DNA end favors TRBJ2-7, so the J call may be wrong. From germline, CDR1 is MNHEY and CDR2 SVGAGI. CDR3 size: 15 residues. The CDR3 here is CASSYQSGFLYEQYF. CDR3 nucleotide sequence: TGTGCCAGCAGTTACCAATCAGGGTTTCTCTACGAGCAGTACTTC.

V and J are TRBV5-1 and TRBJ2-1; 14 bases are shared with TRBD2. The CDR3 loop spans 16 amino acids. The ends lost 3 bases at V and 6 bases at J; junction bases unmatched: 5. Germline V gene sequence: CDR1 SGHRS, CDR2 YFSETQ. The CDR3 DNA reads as TGCGCCAGCAGCTGGACTAGCGGGGGGACTCTCAATGAGCAGTTCTTC. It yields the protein CASSWTSGGTLNEQFF. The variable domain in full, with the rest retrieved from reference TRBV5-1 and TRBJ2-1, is KAGVTQTPRYLIKTRGQQVTLSCSPISGHRSVSWYQQTPGQGLQFLFEYFSETQRNKGNFPGRFSGRQFSNSRSEMNVSTLELGDSALYLCASSWTSGGTLNEQFFGPGTRLTVL.

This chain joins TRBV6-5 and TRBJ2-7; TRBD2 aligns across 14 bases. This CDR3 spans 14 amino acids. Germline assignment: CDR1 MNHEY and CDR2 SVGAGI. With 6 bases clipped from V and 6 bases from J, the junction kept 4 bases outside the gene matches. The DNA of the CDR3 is TGTGCCAGCAGGTGGACTAGCGGGAGGACCGAGCAGTACTTC. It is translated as CASRWTSGRTEQYF.

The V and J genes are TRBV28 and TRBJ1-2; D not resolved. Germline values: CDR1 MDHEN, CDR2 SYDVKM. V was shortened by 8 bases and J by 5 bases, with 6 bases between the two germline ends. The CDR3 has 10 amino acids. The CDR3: CASLRYGYTF. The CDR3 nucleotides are TGTGCCAGCCTGAGGTATGGCTACACCTTC.

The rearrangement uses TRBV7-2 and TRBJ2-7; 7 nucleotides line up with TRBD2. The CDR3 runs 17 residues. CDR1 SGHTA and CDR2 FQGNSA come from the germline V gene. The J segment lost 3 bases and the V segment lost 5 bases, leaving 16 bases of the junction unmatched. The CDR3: CASSASSSGLPHYEQYF. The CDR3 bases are TGTGCCAGCAGCGCGAGCAGTAGCGGGCTTCCCCACTACGAGCAGTACTTC. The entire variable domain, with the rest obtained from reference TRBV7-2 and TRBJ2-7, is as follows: GAGVSQSPSNKVTEKGKDVELRCDPISGHTALYWYRQSLGQGLEFLIYFQGNSAPDKSGLPSDRFSAERTGGSVSTLTIQRTQQEDSAVYLCASSASSSGLPHYEQYFGPGTRLTVT.

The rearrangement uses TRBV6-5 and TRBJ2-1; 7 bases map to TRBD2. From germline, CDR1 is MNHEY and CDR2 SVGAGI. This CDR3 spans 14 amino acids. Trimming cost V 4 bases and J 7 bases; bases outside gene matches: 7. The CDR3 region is CASSLLAGDNEQFF. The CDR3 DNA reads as TGTGCCAGCAGTTTGCTTGCGGGGGATAATGAGCAGTTCTTC.

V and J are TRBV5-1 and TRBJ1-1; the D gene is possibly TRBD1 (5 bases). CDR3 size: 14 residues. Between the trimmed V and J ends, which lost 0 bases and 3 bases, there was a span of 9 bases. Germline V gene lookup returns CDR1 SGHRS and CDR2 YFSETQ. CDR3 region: CASSLGGVDTEAFF. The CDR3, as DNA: TGCGCCAGCAGCTTGGGGGGGGTGGACACTGAAGCTTTCTTT.

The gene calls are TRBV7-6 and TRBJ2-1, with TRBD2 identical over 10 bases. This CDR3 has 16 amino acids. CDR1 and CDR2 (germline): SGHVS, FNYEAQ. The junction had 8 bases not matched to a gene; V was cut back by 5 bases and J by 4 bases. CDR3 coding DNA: TGTGCCAGCAGCCCTGCAGCGGGAGGGCCGTACAATGAGCAGTTCTTC. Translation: CASSPAAGGPYNEQFF.

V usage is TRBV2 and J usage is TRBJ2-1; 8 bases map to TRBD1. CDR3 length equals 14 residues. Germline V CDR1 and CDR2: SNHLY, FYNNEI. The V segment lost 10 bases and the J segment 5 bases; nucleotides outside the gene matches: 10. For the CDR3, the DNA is TGTGCCAACCACAGGGGGGACGAAAACAATGAGCAGTTCTTC. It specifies CANHRGDENNEQFF.

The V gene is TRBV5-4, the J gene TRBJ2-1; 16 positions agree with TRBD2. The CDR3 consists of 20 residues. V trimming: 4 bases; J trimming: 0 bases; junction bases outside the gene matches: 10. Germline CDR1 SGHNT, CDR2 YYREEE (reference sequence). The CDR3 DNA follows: TGTGCCAGCAGCGACCCGGGGGGGACTAGCGGGGGGGACTCCTACAATGAGCAGTTCTTC. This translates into CASSDPGGTSGGDSYNEQFF.

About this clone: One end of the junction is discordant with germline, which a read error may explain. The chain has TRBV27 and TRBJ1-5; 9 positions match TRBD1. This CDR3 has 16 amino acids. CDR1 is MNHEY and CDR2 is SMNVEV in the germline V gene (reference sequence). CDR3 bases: TGTGCCAGCAGTCCCCGCAATACAGGGGGCAAACAGCCCCAGCATTTT. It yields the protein CASSPRNTGGKQPQHF.

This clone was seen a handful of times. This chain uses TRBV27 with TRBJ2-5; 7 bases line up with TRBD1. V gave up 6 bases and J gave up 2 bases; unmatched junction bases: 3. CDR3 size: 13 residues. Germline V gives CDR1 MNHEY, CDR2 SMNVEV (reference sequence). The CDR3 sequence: CASRRDRQETQYF. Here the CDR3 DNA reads TGTGCCAGCAGGAGGGACAGACAAGAGACCCAGTACTTC.

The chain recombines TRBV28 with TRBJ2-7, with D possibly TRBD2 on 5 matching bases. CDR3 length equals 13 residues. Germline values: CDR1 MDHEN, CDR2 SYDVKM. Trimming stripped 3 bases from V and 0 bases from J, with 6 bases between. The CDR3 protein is CASSFRGSYEQYF. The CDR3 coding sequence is TGTGCCAGCAGTTTCCGGGGCTCCTACGAGCAGTACTTC.

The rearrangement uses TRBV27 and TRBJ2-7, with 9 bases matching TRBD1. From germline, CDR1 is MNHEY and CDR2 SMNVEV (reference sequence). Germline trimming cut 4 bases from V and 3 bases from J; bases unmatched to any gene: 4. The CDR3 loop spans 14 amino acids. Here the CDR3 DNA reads TGTGCCAGCAGTTATACGACAGGGGGCTACGAGCAGTACTTC. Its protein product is CASSYTTGGYEQYF.

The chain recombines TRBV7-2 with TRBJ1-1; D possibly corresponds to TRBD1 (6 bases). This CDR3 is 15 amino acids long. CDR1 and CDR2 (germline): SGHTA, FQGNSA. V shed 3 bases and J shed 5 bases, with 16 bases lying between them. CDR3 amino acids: CASSLGRGTRTEAFF. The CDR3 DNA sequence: TGTGCCAGCAGCTTGGGCAGGGGAACGAGGACTGAAGCTTTCTTT.

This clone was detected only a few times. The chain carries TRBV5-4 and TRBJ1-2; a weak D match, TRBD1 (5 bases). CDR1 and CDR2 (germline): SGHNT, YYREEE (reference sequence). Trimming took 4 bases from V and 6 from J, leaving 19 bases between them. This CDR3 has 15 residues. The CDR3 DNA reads TGTGCCAGCAGCCGGGACGGTCCTGGGGGGGATGGCTACACCTTC. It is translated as CASSRDGPGGDGYTF.

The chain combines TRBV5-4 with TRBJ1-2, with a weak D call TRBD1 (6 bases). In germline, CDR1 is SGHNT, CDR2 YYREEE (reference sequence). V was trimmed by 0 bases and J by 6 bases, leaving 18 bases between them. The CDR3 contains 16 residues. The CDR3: CASSLALGGGADGYTF. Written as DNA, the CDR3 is TGTGCCAGCAGCTTGGCCTTGGGGGGGGGCGCCGATGGCTACACCTTC.

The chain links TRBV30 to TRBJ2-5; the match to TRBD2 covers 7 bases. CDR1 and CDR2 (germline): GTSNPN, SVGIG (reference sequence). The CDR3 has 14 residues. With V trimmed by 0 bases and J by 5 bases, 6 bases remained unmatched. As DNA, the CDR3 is TGTGCCTGGAGTGTAGTGGGGAGGGCGGAGACCCAGTACTTC. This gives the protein CAWSVVGRAETQYF. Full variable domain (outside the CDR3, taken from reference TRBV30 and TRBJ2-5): SQTIHQWPATLVQPVGSPLSLECTVEGTSNPNLYWYRQAAGRGLQLLFYSVGIGQISSEVPQNLSASRPQDRQFILSSKKLLLSDSGFYLCAWSVVGRAETQYFGPGTRLLVL.

The CDR3 sequence: CASSDGRQPQHF. CDR3 coding DNA: TGTGCCAGCAGTGATGGGAGACAGCCCCAGCATTTT. This rearrangement joins TRBV28 to TRBJ1-5; D unresolved. The V end lost 5 bases, the J end lost 7 bases, and 9 bases lay between the germline ends. Germline loops: CDR1 MDHEN, CDR2 SYDVKM. This CDR3 has 12 residues.

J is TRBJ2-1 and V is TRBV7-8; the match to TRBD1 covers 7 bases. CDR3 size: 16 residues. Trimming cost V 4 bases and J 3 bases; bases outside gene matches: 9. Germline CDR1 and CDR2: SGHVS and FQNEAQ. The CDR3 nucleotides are TGTGCCAGCAGCTCTCCCGACAGGGACCTCTACAATGAGCAGTTCTTC. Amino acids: CASSSPDRDLYNEQFF.

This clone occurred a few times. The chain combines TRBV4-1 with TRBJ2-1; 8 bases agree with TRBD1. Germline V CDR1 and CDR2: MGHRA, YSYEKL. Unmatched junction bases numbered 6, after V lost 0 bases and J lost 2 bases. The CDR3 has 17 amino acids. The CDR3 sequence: CASSQDRVRGPYNEQFF. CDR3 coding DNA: TGCGCCAGCAGCCAAGATAGGGTCAGGGGGCCCTACAATGAGCAGTTCTTC.

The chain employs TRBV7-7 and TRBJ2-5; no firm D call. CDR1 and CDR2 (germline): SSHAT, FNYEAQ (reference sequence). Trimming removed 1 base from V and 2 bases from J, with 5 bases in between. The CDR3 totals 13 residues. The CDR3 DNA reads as TGTGCCAGCAGCTTAGGTTATCAAGAGACCCAGTACTTC. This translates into CASSLGYQETQYF. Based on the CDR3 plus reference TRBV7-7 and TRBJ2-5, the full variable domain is GAGVSQSPRYKVTKRGQDVTLRCDPISSHATLYWYQQALGQGPEFLTYFNYEAQPDKSGLPSDRFSAERPEGSISTLTIQRTEQRDSAMYRCASSLGYQETQYFGPGTRLLVL.

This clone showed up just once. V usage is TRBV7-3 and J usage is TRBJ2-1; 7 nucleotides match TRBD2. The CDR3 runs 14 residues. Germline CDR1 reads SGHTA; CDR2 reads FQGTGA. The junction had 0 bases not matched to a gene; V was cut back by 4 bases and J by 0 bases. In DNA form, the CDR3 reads TGTGCCAGCAGCTGGGAGGGCTCCTACAATGAGCAGTTCTTC. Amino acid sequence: CASSWEGSYNEQFF.

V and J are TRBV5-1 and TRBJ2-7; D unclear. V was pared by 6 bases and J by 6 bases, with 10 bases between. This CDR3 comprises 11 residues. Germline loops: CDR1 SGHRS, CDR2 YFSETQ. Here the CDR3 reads CASTSTGEQYF. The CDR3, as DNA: TGCGCCAGCACCAGCACGGGCGAGCAGTACTTC.